The entry below gives a single TCR beta chain sequence along with its context. Its target is unknown. The CDR3 is 16 amino acids. CDR1 SGHTA and CDR2 FQGNSA come from the germline V gene. After removal of 4 bases from V and 5 bases from J, the junction contained 11 bases not matched to a gene. This record comes from a study of tumor-infiltrating lymphocytes in localized non-small cell lung cancer. Overall study context: Resected tumor was paired with non-adjacent uninvolved lung from the same patient.

Notes on the study in general: Compared with uninvolved lung, tumors showed higher T cell infiltration by TCRbeta sequencing. Technical variation could not be separated from intratumor heterogeneity here.

The repertoire was sequenced with immunoSEQ multiplex PCR; TCRdb's copy has only in-frame clones and lacks some. The data contain fewer than 15,000 clones, around four fifths of them seen just once; the ten biggest clones take up 9.5% to 15%. The gene calls are TRBV7-2 and TRBJ2-5, with 9 bases aligning to TRBD2. The TCR originated in a human donor with non-small cell lung cancer. What was sequenced was uninvolved lung tissue not adjacent to the tumor. CDR3 sequence (DNA): TGTGCCAGCAGCTCCCTGGGCGGGGGGGCCTTCGAGACCCAGTACTTC. As protein: CASSSLGGGAFETQYF.